The rows below give T cell receptor beta chains drawn from one sample of a study of a mutant IDH1 vaccine in newly diagnosed glioma. TCRdb's copy holds only in-frame clones and misses some; the assay was immunoSEQ multiplex PCR. This table holds about 74,000 clones, around nine tenths found once. The antigens for these receptors are not known. Sequenced here: PBMCs, sampled from a glioma patient whose treatment included an IDH1 peptide vaccine. These TCRs come from a young man with glioma. The CDR3 runs from the conserved cysteine through the conserved F or W. The D gene is left open where the match is weak. A clone size is listed for some rows: how often the clone was seen (once, few, many), or a class if it is expanded.

d_call: -; j_call: TRBJ2-5; v_call: TRBV9; clone_size: once; cdr3_nt: TGTGCCAGCAGCCCAGTGGGACTCCCAAAAGCCTCAGAGACCCAGTACTTC; cdr3_aa: CASSPVGLPKASETQYF
d_call: -; j_call: TRBJ1-4; v_call: TRBV5-1; clone_size: -; cdr3_nt: TGCGCCAGCAGCTTGGGTGGAGGGGATAATGAAAAACTGTTTTTT; cdr3_aa: CASSLGGGDNEKLFF
d_call: TRBD2; j_call: TRBJ2-1; v_call: TRBV9; clone_size: -; cdr3_nt: TGTGCCAGCAGCGTCTATAGCGGGGTGATCTACAATGAGCAGTTCTTC; cdr3_aa: CASSVYSGVIYNEQFF
d_call: -; j_call: TRBJ2-2; v_call: TRBV29-1; clone_size: -; cdr3_nt: TGCAGCGTTCGAGGACTCGCCGGGGCCGGGGAGCTGTTTTTT; cdr3_aa: CSVRGLAGAGELFF
d_call: TRBD1; j_call: TRBJ2-1; v_call: TRBV7-9; clone_size: -; cdr3_nt: TGTGCCAGCAGCTCACCGGGACAGAGGCACAATGAGCAGTTCTTC; cdr3_aa: CASSSPGQRHNEQFF
d_call: TRBD1; j_call: TRBJ1-4; v_call: TRBV4-2; clone_size: -; cdr3_nt: TGTGCCAGCAGCCAAGAGGGGGACAGTGCTAATGAAAAACTGTTTTTT; cdr3_aa: CASSQEGDSANEKLFF
d_call: -; j_call: TRBJ2-7; v_call: TRBV2; clone_size: -; cdr3_nt: TGTGCCAGCAGTGAGAATTTACAGGATGGGCAGTACTTC; cdr3_aa: CASSENLQDGQYF
d_call: -; j_call: TRBJ1-2; v_call: TRBV6-5; clone_size: -; cdr3_nt: TGTGCCAGCAGTAACGTAGGTGGCTACACCTTC; cdr3_aa: CASSNVGGYTF
d_call: -; j_call: TRBJ2-3; v_call: TRBV9; clone_size: once; cdr3_nt: TGTGCCAGCAGCGCCTTTGGGGGAAGCACAGATACGCAGTATTTT; cdr3_aa: CASSAFGGSTDTQYF
d_call: -; j_call: TRBJ2-6; v_call: TRBV5-5; clone_size: -; cdr3_nt: TGTGCCAGCACCCCCTGGGGCGCTGGGGCCAACGTCCTGACTTTC; cdr3_aa: CASTPWGAGANVLTF
d_call: -; j_call: TRBJ2-5; v_call: TRBV7-9; clone_size: -; cdr3_nt: TGTGCCAGCAGCTTCCGAGAGACCCAGTACTTC; cdr3_aa: CASSFRETQYF
d_call: -; j_call: TRBJ2-7; v_call: TRBV11-1; clone_size: -; cdr3_nt: TGTGCCAGCAGCTTATGGGGGGGGCCCGCCTACGAGCAGTACTTC; cdr3_aa: CASSLWGGPAYEQYF
d_call: TRBD1; j_call: TRBJ1-4; v_call: TRBV7-2; clone_size: -; cdr3_nt: TGTGCCAGCAGCTTAGCGAGCAGGGGGTCTGATGAAAAACTGTTTTTT; cdr3_aa: CASSLASRGSDEKLFF
d_call: -; j_call: TRBJ2-1; v_call: TRBV27; clone_size: -; cdr3_nt: TGTGCCAGCAGTACCCGGGTCTCGGGGTTTACCGATGAGCAGTTCTTC; cdr3_aa: CASSTRVSGFTDEQFF
d_call: -; j_call: TRBJ1-4; v_call: TRBV28; clone_size: -; cdr3_nt: TGTGCCAGCAGTTCATCGGGATTGGCTACTAATGAAAAACTGTTTTTT; cdr3_aa: CASSSSGLATNEKLFF
d_call: -; j_call: TRBJ2-6; v_call: TRBV4-3; clone_size: -; cdr3_nt: TGCGCCAGCAGCCAAGAGGTTCAGTCTTCTTTTTCTGGGGCCAACGTCCTGACTTTC; cdr3_aa: CASSQEVQSSFSGANVLTF
d_call: -; j_call: TRBJ2-3; v_call: TRBV27; clone_size: -; cdr3_nt: TGTGCCAGCAGTTCAGGGACAAGGCCAGCGGATACGCAGTATTTT; cdr3_aa: CASSSGTRPADTQYF
d_call: TRBD2; j_call: TRBJ2-7; v_call: TRBV27; clone_size: -; cdr3_nt: TGTGCCAGCAGTCCGACCCCTCCGCAGACTAGCGGCAACTACGAGCAGTACTTC; cdr3_aa: CASSPTPPQTSGNYEQYF
d_call: TRBD1; j_call: TRBJ1-2; v_call: TRBV6-6; clone_size: once; cdr3_nt: TGTGCCAGCAGTTTGGACAGGGGCTATGGCTACACCTTC; cdr3_aa: CASSLDRGYGYTF
d_call: -; j_call: TRBJ1-3; v_call: TRBV5-1; clone_size: once; cdr3_nt: TGCGCCAGCAGCTTGGACAACCGGGACGGCGGAAACACCATATATTTT; cdr3_aa: CASSLDNRDGGNTIYF
d_call: -; j_call: TRBJ1-5; v_call: TRBV2; clone_size: -; cdr3_nt: TGTGCCAGCAAGATGACAGGTAATCAGCCCCAGCATTTT; cdr3_aa: CASKMTGNQPQHF
d_call: TRBD1; j_call: TRBJ1-2; v_call: TRBV7-3; clone_size: -; cdr3_nt: TGTGCCAGCAGCATAACAGGGGGAATACCCGACCTAAATGGCTACACCTTC; cdr3_aa: CASSITGGIPDLNGYTF
d_call: -; j_call: TRBJ1-1; v_call: TRBV27; clone_size: -; cdr3_nt: TGTGCCAGCAGTTTAAGAGGTAGTGAAGCTTTCTTT; cdr3_aa: CASSLRGSEAFF
d_call: TRBD2; j_call: TRBJ2-1; v_call: TRBV15; clone_size: -; cdr3_nt: TGTGCCACCAGCAGAGATGTGTCCGGGAGGAGGAGGGATAGTGAGCAGTTCTTC; cdr3_aa: CATSRDVSGRRRDSEQFF
d_call: -; j_call: TRBJ2-7; v_call: TRBV10-2; clone_size: -; cdr3_nt: TGCGCCACCGCCATCTACGAGCAGTACTTC; cdr3_aa: CATAIYEQYF
d_call: -; j_call: TRBJ1-3; v_call: TRBV29-1; clone_size: -; cdr3_nt: TGCAGCGTTGAACTAGGACAGATCGGAAACACCATATATTTT; cdr3_aa: CSVELGQIGNTIYF
d_call: -; j_call: TRBJ1-3; v_call: TRBV4-2; clone_size: -; cdr3_nt: TGTGCCAGCAGCCAAGATCTTCTCCAGGGGAAGGGGAGTTCTGGAAACACCATATATTTT; cdr3_aa: CASSQDLLQGKGSSGNTIYF
d_call: -; j_call: TRBJ1-5; v_call: TRBV19; clone_size: -; cdr3_nt: TGTGCCAGTAGTATAGGGCTTTTAAGGAGGGCCCCTCAGCCCCAGCATTTT; cdr3_aa: CASSIGLLRRAPQPQHF
d_call: TRBD1; j_call: TRBJ1-5; v_call: TRBV19; clone_size: -; cdr3_nt: TGTGCCAGTAGTAGGACAGGCGCCTACAATCAGCCCCAGCATTTT; cdr3_aa: CASSRTGAYNQPQHF
d_call: -; j_call: TRBJ2-5; v_call: TRBV6-1; clone_size: -; cdr3_nt: TGTGCCAGCACCGGGATAATCGGACAAGAGACCCAGTACTTC; cdr3_aa: CASTGIIGQETQYF
d_call: -; j_call: TRBJ2-1; v_call: TRBV6-9; clone_size: -; cdr3_nt: TGTGCCAGCAGCCGGGACACAATCTCCTACAATGAGCAGTTCTTC; cdr3_aa: CASSRDTISYNEQFF
d_call: -; j_call: TRBJ1-4; v_call: TRBV2; clone_size: -; cdr3_nt: TGTGCCAGCAGTCTACAGGGAGAAAGCGAAAAACTGTTTTTT; cdr3_aa: CASSLQGESEKLFF
d_call: -; j_call: TRBJ1-1; v_call: TRBV27; clone_size: -; cdr3_nt: TGTGCCAGCAGTTTAGTAGGGGGGGACACTGAAGCTTTCTTT; cdr3_aa: CASSLVGGDTEAFF
d_call: TRBD2; j_call: TRBJ2-7; v_call: TRBV28; clone_size: -; cdr3_nt: TGTGCCAGCAGTCAACCGGGACTAGCGGGAGGCCTCGAGCAGTACTTC; cdr3_aa: CASSQPGLAGGLEQYF
d_call: -; j_call: TRBJ2-3; v_call: TRBV5-4; clone_size: -; cdr3_nt: TGTGCCAGCAGCTTGGACTCAGATACTAGCACAGATACGCAGTATTTT; cdr3_aa: CASSLDSDTSTDTQYF
d_call: TRBD1; j_call: TRBJ1-2; v_call: TRBV4-3; clone_size: -; cdr3_nt: TGCGCCAGCAGCCAGGACAGGGCCCCAGGGGGCTACACCTTC; cdr3_aa: CASSQDRAPGGYTF
d_call: TRBD1; j_call: TRBJ1-6; v_call: TRBV7-2; clone_size: once; cdr3_nt: TGTGCCAGCAGCTCACCGACAGGGCGTAATTCCTATAATTCACCCCTCCACTTT; cdr3_aa: CASSSPTGRNSYNSPLHF
d_call: -; j_call: TRBJ2-1; v_call: TRBV9; clone_size: -; cdr3_nt: TGTGCCAGCAGCGCCTCTCGGGGTCGGGCAGGGAATGAGCAGTTCTTC; cdr3_aa: CASSASRGRAGNEQFF
d_call: -; j_call: TRBJ2-4; v_call: TRBV2; clone_size: -; cdr3_nt: TGTGCCAGCAGTGAAGCGGTAGCCGCCCCGGTCAAAAACATTCAGTACTTC; cdr3_aa: CASSEAVAAPVKNIQYF
d_call: -; j_call: TRBJ1-6; v_call: TRBV6-1; clone_size: -; cdr3_nt: TGTGCCAGCAGTGAAGCGGGTAGGGGCAGGGGTTCACCCCTCCACTTT; cdr3_aa: CASSEAGRGRGSPLHF
d_call: -; j_call: TRBJ2-7; v_call: TRBV5-8; clone_size: -; cdr3_nt: TGTGCCAGCAGCTTGGATCGGGGGGCGGGGAGCTCCTACGAGCAGTACTTC; cdr3_aa: CASSLDRGAGSSYEQYF
d_call: TRBD2; j_call: TRBJ2-3; v_call: TRBV7-2; clone_size: -; cdr3_nt: TGTGCCAGCAGCTTAGCATCGACTAGCGGGGGGGTTGATACGCAGTATTTT; cdr3_aa: CASSLASTSGGVDTQYF
d_call: -; j_call: TRBJ1-6; v_call: TRBV7-3; clone_size: -; cdr3_nt: TGTGCCAGCAGCCGCCGGACCCGGGGGGATTCACCCCTCCACTTT; cdr3_aa: CASSRRTRGDSPLHF
d_call: TRBD1; j_call: TRBJ1-1; v_call: TRBV5-1; clone_size: -; cdr3_nt: TGCGCCAGCGGACAGGGGATGAGGACTGAAGCTTTCTTT; cdr3_aa: CASGQGMRTEAFF
d_call: -; j_call: TRBJ2-1; v_call: TRBV10-2; clone_size: -; cdr3_nt: TGCGCCAGCAGTGAGTCTTCCTTGTTCTTGCAGTTCTTC; cdr3_aa: CASSESSLFLQFF
d_call: TRBD1; j_call: TRBJ2-7; v_call: TRBV4-1; clone_size: once; cdr3_nt: TGCGCCAGCAGCCCTGGGACAGCCAATTCCTACGAGCAGTACTTC; cdr3_aa: CASSPGTANSYEQYF